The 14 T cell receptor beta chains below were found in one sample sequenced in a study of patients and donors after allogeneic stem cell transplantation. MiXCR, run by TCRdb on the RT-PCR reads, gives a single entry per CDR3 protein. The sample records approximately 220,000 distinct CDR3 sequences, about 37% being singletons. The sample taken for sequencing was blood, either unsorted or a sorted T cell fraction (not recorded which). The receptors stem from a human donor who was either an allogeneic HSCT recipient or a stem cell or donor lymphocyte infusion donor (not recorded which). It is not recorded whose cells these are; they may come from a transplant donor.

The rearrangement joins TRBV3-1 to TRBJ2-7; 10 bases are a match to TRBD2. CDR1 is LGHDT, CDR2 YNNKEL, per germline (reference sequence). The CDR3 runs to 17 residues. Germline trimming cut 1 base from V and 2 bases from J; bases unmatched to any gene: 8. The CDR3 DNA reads TGTGCCAGCAGCCAAGGTCCTAGCGGGGGACCTACCTACGAGCAGTACTTC. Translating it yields CASSQGPSGGPTYEQYF.

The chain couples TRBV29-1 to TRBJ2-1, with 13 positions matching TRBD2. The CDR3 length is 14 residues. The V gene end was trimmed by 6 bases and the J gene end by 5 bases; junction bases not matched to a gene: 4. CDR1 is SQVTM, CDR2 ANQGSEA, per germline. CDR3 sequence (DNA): TGCAGCGTGGATGGGACTAGCGGGAACAATGAGCAGTTCTTC. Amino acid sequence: CSVDGTSGNNEQFF.

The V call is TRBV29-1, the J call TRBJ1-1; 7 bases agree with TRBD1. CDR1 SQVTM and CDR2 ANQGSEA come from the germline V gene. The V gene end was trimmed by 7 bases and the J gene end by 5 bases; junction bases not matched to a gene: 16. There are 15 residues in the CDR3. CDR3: CSAPTPGQVETEAFF. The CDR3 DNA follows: TGCAGCGCGCCGACCCCTGGACAGGTTGAGACTGAAGCTTTCTTT.

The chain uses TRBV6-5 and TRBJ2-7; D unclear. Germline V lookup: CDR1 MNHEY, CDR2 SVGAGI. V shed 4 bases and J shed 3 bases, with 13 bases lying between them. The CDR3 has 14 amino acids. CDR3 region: CASSSDGILYEQYF. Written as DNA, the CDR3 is TGTGCCAGCAGTTCCGATGGGATCCTCTACGAGCAGTACTTC.

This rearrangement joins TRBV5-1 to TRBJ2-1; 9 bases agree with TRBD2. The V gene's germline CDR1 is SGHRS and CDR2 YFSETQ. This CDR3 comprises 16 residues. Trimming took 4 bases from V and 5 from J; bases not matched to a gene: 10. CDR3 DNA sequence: TGCGCCAGCAGCCGTCTCCTAGCGGGGAGTAACAATGAGCAGTTCTTC. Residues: CASSRLLAGSNNEQFF.

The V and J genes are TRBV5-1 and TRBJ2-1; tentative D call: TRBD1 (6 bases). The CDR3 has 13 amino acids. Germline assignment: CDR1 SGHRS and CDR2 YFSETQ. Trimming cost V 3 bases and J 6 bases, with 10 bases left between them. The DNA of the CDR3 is TGCGCCAGCAGCTGGGGGACATTCAATGAGCAGTTCTTC. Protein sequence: CASSWGTFNEQFF.

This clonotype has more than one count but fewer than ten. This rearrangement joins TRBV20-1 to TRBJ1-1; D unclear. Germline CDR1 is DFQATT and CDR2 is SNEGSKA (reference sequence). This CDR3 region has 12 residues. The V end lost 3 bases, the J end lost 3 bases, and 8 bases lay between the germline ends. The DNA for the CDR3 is TGCAGTGCTAGGGTTGGGGACACTGAAGCTTTCTTT. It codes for CSARVGDTEAFF.

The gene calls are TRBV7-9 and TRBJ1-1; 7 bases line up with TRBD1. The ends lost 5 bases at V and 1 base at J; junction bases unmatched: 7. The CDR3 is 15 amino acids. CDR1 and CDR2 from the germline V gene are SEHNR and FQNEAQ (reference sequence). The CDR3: CASSQRGLRNTEAFF. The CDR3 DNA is TGTGCCAGCAGCCAAAGGGGGCTGAGGAACACTGAAGCTTTCTTT.

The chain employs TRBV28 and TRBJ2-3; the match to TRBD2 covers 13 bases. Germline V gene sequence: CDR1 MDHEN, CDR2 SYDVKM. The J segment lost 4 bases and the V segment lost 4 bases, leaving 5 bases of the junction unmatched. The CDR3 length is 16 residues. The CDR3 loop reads CASSSRLAGGADTQYF. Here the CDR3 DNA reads TGTGCCAGCAGTTCCCGACTAGCGGGGGGCGCAGATACGCAGTATTTT.

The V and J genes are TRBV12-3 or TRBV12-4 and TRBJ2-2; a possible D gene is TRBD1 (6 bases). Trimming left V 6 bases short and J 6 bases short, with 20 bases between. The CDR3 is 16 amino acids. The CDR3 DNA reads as TGTGCCAGCAGCCCCGTTGGACAGATAGTCTCCGGGGAGCTGTTTTTT. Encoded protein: CASSPVGQIVSGELFF.

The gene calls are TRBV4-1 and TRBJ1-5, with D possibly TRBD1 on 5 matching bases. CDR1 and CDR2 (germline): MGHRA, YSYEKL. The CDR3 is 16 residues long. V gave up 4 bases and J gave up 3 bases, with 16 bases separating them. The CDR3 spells CASSLRFQGNNQPQHF. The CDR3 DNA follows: TGCGCCAGCAGCCTTAGGTTTCAGGGTAACAATCAGCCCCAGCATTTT.

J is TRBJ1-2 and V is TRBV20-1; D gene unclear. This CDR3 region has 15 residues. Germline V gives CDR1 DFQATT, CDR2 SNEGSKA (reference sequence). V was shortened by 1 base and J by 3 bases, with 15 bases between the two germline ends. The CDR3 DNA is TGCAGTGCTAGAGCTATTCGGGGAGGCGACTATGGCTACACCTTC. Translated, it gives CSARAIRGGDYGYTF.

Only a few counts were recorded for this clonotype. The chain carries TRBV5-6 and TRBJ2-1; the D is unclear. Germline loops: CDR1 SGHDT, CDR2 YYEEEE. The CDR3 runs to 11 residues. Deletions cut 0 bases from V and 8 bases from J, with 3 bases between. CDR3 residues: CASSLEDEQFF. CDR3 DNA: TGTGCCAGCAGCTTGGAGGATGAGCAGTTCTTC.

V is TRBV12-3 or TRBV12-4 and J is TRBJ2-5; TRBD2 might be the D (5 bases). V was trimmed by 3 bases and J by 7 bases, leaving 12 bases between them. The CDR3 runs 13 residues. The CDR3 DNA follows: TGTGCCAGCAGTTTTAGTAGCGTGGCGACCCAGTACTTC. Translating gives CASSFSSVATQYF.